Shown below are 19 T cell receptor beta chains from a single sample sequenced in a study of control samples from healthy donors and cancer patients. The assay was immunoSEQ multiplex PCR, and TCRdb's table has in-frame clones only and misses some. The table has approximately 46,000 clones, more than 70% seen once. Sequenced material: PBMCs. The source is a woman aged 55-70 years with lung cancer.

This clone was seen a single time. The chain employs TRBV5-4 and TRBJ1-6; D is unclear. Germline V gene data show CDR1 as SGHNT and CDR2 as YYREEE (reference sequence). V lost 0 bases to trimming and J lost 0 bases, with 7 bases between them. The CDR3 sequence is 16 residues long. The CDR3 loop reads CASSLGVSSYNSPLHF. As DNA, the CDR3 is TGTGCCAGCAGCTTGGGAGTGAGCTCCTATAATTCACCCCTCCACTTT.

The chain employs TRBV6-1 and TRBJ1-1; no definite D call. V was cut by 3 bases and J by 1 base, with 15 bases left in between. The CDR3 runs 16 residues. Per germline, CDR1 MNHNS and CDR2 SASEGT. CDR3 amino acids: CASSDGTGSANTEAFF. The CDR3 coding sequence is TGTGCCAGCAGTGATGGAACGGGGTCGGCGAACACTGAAGCTTTCTTT.

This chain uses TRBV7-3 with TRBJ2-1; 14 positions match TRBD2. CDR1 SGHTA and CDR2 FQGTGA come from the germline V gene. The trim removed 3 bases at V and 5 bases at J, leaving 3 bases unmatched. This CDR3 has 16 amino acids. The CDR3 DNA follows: TGTGCCAGCAGCTTCGGACTAGCGGGAGGTAACAATGAGCAGTTCTTC. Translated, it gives CASSFGLAGGNNEQFF.

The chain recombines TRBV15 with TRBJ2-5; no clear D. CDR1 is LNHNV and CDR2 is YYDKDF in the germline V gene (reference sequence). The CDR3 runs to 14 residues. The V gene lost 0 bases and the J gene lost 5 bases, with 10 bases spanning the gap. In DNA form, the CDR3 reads TGTGCCACCAGCAGAGATATCGGGCAGGAGACCCAGTACTTC. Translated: CATSRDIGQETQYF.

CDR3 coding DNA: TGCGCCAGCAGCCAAGATCCCGGGACAGGGTCGGGGAACACTGAAGCTTTCTTT. Its protein product is CASSQDPGTGSGNTEAFF. The J gene is TRBJ1-1, the V gene TRBV4-1, with 9 bases matching TRBD1. The CDR3 covers 18 residues. The V gene end was trimmed by 0 bases and the J gene end by 1 base; junction bases not matched to a gene: 9. Germline V gives CDR1 MGHRA, CDR2 YSYEKL.

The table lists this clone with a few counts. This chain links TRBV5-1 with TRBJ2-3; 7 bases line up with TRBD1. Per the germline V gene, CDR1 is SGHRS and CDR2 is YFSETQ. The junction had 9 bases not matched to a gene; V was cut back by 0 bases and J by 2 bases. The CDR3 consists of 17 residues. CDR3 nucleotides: TGCGCCAGCAGCTTGGCCGGCGCAGGGGGTTCCACAGATACGCAGTATTTT. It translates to CASSLAGAGGSTDTQYF.

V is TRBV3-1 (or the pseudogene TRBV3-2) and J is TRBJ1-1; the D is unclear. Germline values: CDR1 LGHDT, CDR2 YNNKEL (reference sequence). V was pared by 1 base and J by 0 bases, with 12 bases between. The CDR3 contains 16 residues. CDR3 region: CASSQGRVTVNTEAFF. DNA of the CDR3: TGTGCCAGCAGCCAAGGAAGAGTTACAGTGAACACTGAAGCTTTCTTT.

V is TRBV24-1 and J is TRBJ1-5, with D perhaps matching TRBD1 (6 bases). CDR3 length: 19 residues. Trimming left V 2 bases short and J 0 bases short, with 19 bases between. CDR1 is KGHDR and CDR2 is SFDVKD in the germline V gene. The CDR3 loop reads CATSDSQNRVFDSNQPQHF. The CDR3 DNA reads TGTGCCACCAGTGATTCCCAGAACAGGGTTTTTGATAGCAATCAGCCCCAGCATTTT.

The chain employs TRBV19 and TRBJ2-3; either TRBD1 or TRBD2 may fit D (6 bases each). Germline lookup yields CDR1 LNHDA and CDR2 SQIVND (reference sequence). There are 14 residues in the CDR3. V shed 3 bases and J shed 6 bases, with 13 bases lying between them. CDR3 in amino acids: CASSIGGQRDTQYF. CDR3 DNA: TGTGCCAGTAGTATTGGGGGGCAGCGGGATACGCAGTATTTT.

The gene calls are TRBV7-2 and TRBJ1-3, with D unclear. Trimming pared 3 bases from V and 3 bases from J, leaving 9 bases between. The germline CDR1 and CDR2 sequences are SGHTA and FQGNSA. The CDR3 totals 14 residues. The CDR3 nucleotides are TGTGCCAGCAGCTTCAAGGCTTATGGAAACACCATATATTTT. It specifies CASSFKAYGNTIYF.

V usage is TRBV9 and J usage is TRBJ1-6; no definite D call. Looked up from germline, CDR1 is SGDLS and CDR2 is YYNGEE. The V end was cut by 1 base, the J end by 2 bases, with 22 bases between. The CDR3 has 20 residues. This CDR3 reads CASSVLALGGPFAYNSPLHF. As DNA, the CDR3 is TGTGCCAGCAGCGTACTGGCACTGGGAGGCCCGTTTGCCTATAATTCACCCCTCCACTTT.

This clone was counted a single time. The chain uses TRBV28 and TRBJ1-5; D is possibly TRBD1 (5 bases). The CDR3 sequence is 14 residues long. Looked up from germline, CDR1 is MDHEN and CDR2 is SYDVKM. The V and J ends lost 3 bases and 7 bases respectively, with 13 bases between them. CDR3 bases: TGTGCCAGCAGTTTGACCAGGGACGGGCAGCCCCAGCATTTT. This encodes CASSLTRDGQPQHF.

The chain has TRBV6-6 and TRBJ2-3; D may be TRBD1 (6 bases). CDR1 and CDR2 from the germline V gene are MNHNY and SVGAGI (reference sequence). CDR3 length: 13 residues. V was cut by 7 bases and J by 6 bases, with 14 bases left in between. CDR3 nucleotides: TGTGCCAGCACTGAACAGGGCCCCGATACGCAGTATTTT. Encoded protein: CASTEQGPDTQYF.

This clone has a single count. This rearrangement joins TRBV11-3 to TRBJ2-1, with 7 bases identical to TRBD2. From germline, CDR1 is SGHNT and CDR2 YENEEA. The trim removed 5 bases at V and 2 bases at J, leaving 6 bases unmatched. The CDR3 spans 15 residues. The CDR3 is CASSLSRGAYNEQFF. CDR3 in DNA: TGTGCCAGCAGCCTGAGCCGGGGGGCCTACAATGAGCAGTTCTTC.

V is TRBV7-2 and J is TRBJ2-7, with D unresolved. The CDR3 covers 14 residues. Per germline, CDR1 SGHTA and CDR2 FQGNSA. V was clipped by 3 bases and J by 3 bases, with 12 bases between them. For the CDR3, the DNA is TGTGCCAGCAGCTTCGGCCACTCAGGCTACGAGCAGTACTTC. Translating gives CASSFGHSGYEQYF.

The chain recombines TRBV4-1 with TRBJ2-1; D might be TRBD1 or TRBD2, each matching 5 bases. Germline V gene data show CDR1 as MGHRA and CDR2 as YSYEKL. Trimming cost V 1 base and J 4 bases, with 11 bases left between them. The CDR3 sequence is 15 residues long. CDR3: CASSQGDLGYNEQFF. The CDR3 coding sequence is TGCGCCAGCAGCCAAGGGGACCTAGGATACAATGAGCAGTTCTTC.

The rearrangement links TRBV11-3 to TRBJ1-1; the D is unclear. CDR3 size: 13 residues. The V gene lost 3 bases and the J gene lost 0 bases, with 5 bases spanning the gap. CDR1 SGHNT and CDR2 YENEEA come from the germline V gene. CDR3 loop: CASSFSMNTEAFF. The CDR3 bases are TGTGCCAGCAGCTTTTCGATGAACACTGAAGCTTTCTTT.

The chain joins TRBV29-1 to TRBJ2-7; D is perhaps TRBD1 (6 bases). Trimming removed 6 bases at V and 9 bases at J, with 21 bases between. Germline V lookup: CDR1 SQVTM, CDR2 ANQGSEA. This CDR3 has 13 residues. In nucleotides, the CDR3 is TGCAGCGTGGGAACTCGACAGGCGGATAGGCAGTACTTC. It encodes CSVGTRQADRQYF.

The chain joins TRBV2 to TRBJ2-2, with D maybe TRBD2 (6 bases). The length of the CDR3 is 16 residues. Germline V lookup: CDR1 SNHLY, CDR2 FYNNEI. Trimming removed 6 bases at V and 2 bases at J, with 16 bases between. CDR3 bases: TGTGCCAGCAGCGCGGGGCCCGGATTAAACACCGGGGAGCTGTTTTTT. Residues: CASSAGPGLNTGELFF.